These 24 T cell receptor beta chains originate from one sample sequenced in a study of shared clonotypes between healthy human individuals. Repertoires were generated with immunoSEQ multiplex PCR, while TCRdb's copy carries only in-frame clones and drops some. Here the sample spans under 2,500,000 clones, nearly 97% being singletons. Sequencing was carried out using naive CD4+ T cells sorted from blood. Subset described: CD45RA+ positively selected. The source is a man between 18 and 29 years old in good health.

The chain couples TRBV5-1 to TRBJ1-2, with 8 nucleotides matching TRBD1. The CDR3 loop spans 16 amino acids. Germline CDR1 is SGHRS and CDR2 is YFSETQ. J was trimmed by 7 bases and V by 0 bases; bases with no gene match: 11. Here the CDR3 reads CASSLATSGGASGYTF. The CDR3 nucleotides are TGCGCCAGCAGCTTGGCAACGTCAGGGGGCGCATCTGGCTACACCTTC.

The chain is built from TRBV19 and TRBJ2-1; D is perhaps TRBD2 (6 bases). Germline V gene data show CDR1 as LNHDA and CDR2 as SQIVND (reference sequence). Trimming took 6 bases from V and 6 from J, leaving 18 bases between them. The CDR3 sequence is 15 residues long. The CDR3 DNA sequence: TGTGCCAGTAGGGTTCTCCAAGCGGGTAGCAATGAGCAGTTCTTC. Its translation: CASRVLQAGSNEQFF.

The chain is built from TRBV2 and TRBJ2-7; 8 nucleotides align to TRBD2. CDR1 and CDR2 (germline): SNHLY, FYNNEI. V lost 3 bases to trimming and J lost 1 base; unmatched junction nucleotides: 14. CDR3 size: 18 residues. The DNA for the CDR3 is TGTGCCAGCAGTGACCTTACTTTGTTTCAGCGGGGGTCCTACGAGCAGTACTTC. It is translated as CASSDLTLFQRGSYEQYF. The full variable domain, rest sourced from reference TRBV2 and TRBJ2-7, is EPEVTQTPSHQVTQMGQEVILRCVPISNHLYFYWYRQILGQKVEFLVSFYNNEISEKSEIFDDQFSVERPDGSNFTLKIRSTKLEDSAMYFCASSDLTLFQRGSYEQYFGPGTRLTVT.

J is TRBJ2-2 and V is TRBV9; the D is unclear. Germline CDR1 and CDR2: SGDLS and YYNGEE. The V gene lost 4 bases and the J gene lost 4 bases, with 8 bases spanning the gap. This CDR3 region has 13 residues. For the CDR3, the DNA is TGTGCCAGCAGCATCTACAGCACCGGGGAGCTGTTTTTT. This gives the protein CASSIYSTGELFF.

The chain uses TRBV7-9 and TRBJ1-2; maybe TRBD1 (6 bases). The CDR3 is made up of 14 amino acids. Trimming cost V 4 bases and J 8 bases, with 17 bases left between them. Germline CDR1 and CDR2: SEHNR and FQNEAQ (reference sequence). In DNA, the CDR3 is TGTGCCAGCAGCTCTACGGGGGCGATCGCCGGCTACACCTTC. Its protein is CASSSTGAIAGYTF.

This chain connects TRBV13 to TRBJ1-1, with D tentatively TRBD1 (5 bases). Deletions cut 2 bases from V and 2 bases from J, with 15 bases between. Germline CDR1 is PRHDT and CDR2 is FYEKMQ (reference sequence). The CDR3 runs to 16 residues. The CDR3 region is CASSLPQGEINTEAFF. The CDR3 nucleotides are TGTGCCAGCAGCTTACCCCAGGGTGAGATTAACACTGAAGCTTTCTTT.

This rearrangement joins TRBV2 to TRBJ1-2; 8 bases match TRBD1. V was clipped by 2 bases and J by 5 bases; unmatched bases: 1. Germline V gene lookup returns CDR1 SNHLY and CDR2 FYNNEI. The CDR3 extends over 13 amino acids. The CDR3: CASSEQGAYGYTF. The CDR3 region has the DNA TGTGCCAGCAGTGAACAGGGGGCGTATGGCTACACCTTC.

The V call is TRBV19, the J call TRBJ2-7, with 15 bases aligning to TRBD2. The CDR3 contains 16 residues. Unmatched junction bases numbered 8, after V lost 5 bases and J lost 6 bases. In germline, CDR1 is LNHDA, CDR2 SQIVND (reference sequence). For the CDR3, the DNA is TGTGCCAGTAGTGTTCGGACTAGCGGGAGGGCAAGCGAGCAGTACTTC. Translating it yields CASSVRTSGRASEQYF. Based on the CDR3 plus reference TRBV19 and TRBJ2-7, the full variable domain is DGGITQSPKYLFRKEGQNVTLSCEQNLNHDAMYWYRQDPGQGLRLIYYSQIVNDFQKGDIAEGYSVSREKKESFPLTVTSAQKNPTAFYLCASSVRTSGRASEQYFGPGTRLTVT.

The genes are TRBV7-9 and TRBJ1-1; maybe TRBD1 (6 bases). V lost 1 base to trimming and J lost 8 bases, with 14 bases between them. This CDR3 comprises 14 residues. The germline V gene encodes CDR1 SEHNR and CDR2 FQNEAQ (reference sequence). The CDR3 here is CASSLGQADHEAFF. The CDR3 bases are TGTGCCAGCAGCTTAGGACAGGCAGACCACGAAGCTTTCTTT. Full variable domain (remainder filled in from reference TRBV7-9 and TRBJ1-1): DTGVSQNPRHKITKRGQNVTFRCDPISEHNRLYWYRQTLGQGPEFLTYFQNEAQLEKSRLLSDRFSAERPKGSFSTLEIQRTEQGDSAMYLCASSLGQADHEAFFGQGTRLTVV.

V and J are TRBV5-1 and TRBJ2-2, with D perhaps TRBD1 or TRBD2 (5 bases each). With 4 bases removed from V and 3 bases from J, the gap between germline ends came to 13 bases. The germline gives CDR1 SGHRS, CDR2 YFSETQ. The CDR3 loop spans 15 amino acids. The CDR3 protein is CASSPEGWDTGELFF. As DNA, the CDR3 is TGCGCCAGCAGCCCCGAGGGGTGGGACACCGGGGAGCTGTTTTTT. The complete variable domain, with remaining parts taken from reference TRBV5-1 and TRBJ2-2, reads KAGVTQTPRYLIKTRGQQVTLSCSPISGHRSVSWYQQTPGQGLQFLFEYFSETQRNKGNFPGRFSGRQFSNSRSEMNVSTLELGDSALYLCASSPEGWDTGELFFGEGSRLTVL.

The rearrangement uses TRBV10-3 and TRBJ1-2; tentatively, D is TRBD1 (5 bases). The V end lost 2 bases, the J end lost 7 bases, and 11 bases lay between the germline ends. The germline V gene has CDR1 ENHRY and CDR2 SYGVKD. The CDR3 sequence is 13 residues long. CDR3 in amino acids: CAISEGPDSGYTF. The CDR3 DNA reads TGTGCCATCAGTGAGGGGCCAGACAGTGGCTACACCTTC.

This clone came up a few times. J is TRBJ1-6 and V is TRBV28; D is possibly TRBD1 (5 bases). In germline, CDR1 is MDHEN, CDR2 SYDVKM. CDR3 length equals 14 residues. Trimming removed 1 base from V and 6 bases from J, with 7 bases in between. CDR3: CASSLLGVNSPLHF. CDR3 DNA: TGTGCCAGCAGTTTATTAGGGGTTAATTCACCCCTCCACTTT.

The chain couples TRBV5-1 to TRBJ2-3; possible D gene TRBD2, 7 bases. The CDR3 is made up of 20 amino acids. V dropped 4 bases and J dropped 2 bases, with 29 bases sitting between them. CDR1 is SGHRS, CDR2 YFSETQ, per germline. The CDR3 DNA is TGCGCCAGCAGCCCGGGTCGGGGGGCTTTATCGTATCGTACCACAGATACGCAGTATTTT. It yields the protein CASSPGRGALSYRTTDTQYF.

V and J are TRBV9 and TRBJ1-1; 9 bases align to TRBD1. V lost 0 bases to trimming and J lost 4 bases; unmatched junction nucleotides: 7. Germline assignment: CDR1 SGDLS and CDR2 YYNGEE. This CDR3 has 16 residues. CDR3 amino acids: CASSVADNRGLTEAFF. The CDR3 coding sequence is TGTGCCAGCAGCGTAGCTGATAACAGGGGGCTCACTGAAGCTTTCTTT.

The chain combines TRBV6-1 with TRBJ1-2, with a weak D call TRBD1 (5 bases). Trimming removed 0 bases at V and 4 bases at J, with 12 bases between. The germline CDR1 and CDR2 sequences are MNHNS and SASEGT. CDR3 size: 15 residues. CDR3 region: CASSEAPGPPYGYTF. CDR3 sequence (DNA): TGTGCCAGCAGTGAAGCTCCGGGGCCCCCCTATGGCTACACCTTC.

J is TRBJ2-7 and V is TRBV29-1, with a tentative D call TRBD2 (6 bases). The CDR3 contains 12 residues. V was cut by 7 bases and J by 0 bases, with 10 bases left in between. Germline-derived CDR1 and CDR2 are SQVTM and ANQGSEA. The CDR3 region is CSGTSSSYEQYF. The CDR3, as DNA: TGCAGCGGTACTAGCAGCTCCTACGAGCAGTACTTC.

The rearrangement uses TRBV7-9 and TRBJ2-3; tentatively, D is TRBD2 (5 bases). CDR1 and CDR2 (germline): SEHNR, FQNEAQ (reference sequence). V lost 5 bases to trimming and J lost 2 bases, with 11 bases between them. The CDR3 spans 14 residues. The CDR3 loop is CASSQPLATDTQYF. The CDR3 nucleotides are TGTGCCAGCAGCCAACCTCTAGCCACAGATACGCAGTATTTT.

Note on this clone: Other DNA sequences from this sample encode an identical CDR3 as well. V is TRBV6-5 and J is TRBJ2-6; 7 bases agree with TRBD2. V lost 8 bases to trimming and J lost 0 bases; unmatched junction nucleotides: 1. The CDR3 spans 14 residues. Germline V gene lookup returns CDR1 MNHEY and CDR2 SVGAGI. The CDR3 region has the DNA TGTGCCAGCTCGGGGGGCTCTGGGGCCAACGTCCTGACTTTC. It codes for CASSGGSGANVLTF.

This chain joins TRBV4-3 and TRBJ2-5; 7 bases align to TRBD2. After removal of 0 bases from V and 4 bases from J, the junction contained 14 bases not matched to a gene. Germline V gene data show CDR1 as LGHNA and CDR2 as YSLEER. The CDR3 loop spans 18 amino acids. CDR3 in DNA: TGCGCCAGCAGCCAAGATAAAGGATGGGGGGGAGGGAGAGAGACCCAGTACTTC. It codes for CASSQDKGWGGGRETQYF.

A word on this clone: The same CDR3 arises from other DNA sequences in this sample as well. In DNA, the CDR3 is TGCGCCAGCAGCTTGGTCGGGACTGAAGCTTTCTTT. This gives the protein CASSLVGTEAFF. The chain links TRBV5-1 to TRBJ1-1; D unresolved. Deletions cut 0 bases from V and 5 bases from J, with 5 bases between. The CDR3 length is 12 residues. Looked up from germline, CDR1 is SGHRS and CDR2 is YFSETQ.

This chain uses TRBV10-3 with TRBJ2-5; D is possibly TRBD1 (5 bases). Deletions cut 5 bases from V and 1 base from J, with 11 bases between. In germline, CDR1 is ENHRY, CDR2 SYGVKD. CDR3 length equals 14 residues. The CDR3 loop reads CAISQGIGQETQYF. CDR3 sequence (DNA): TGTGCCATCAGTCAGGGAATCGGCCAAGAGACCCAGTACTTC.

V and J are TRBV20-1 and TRBJ2-1; D unclear. The CDR3 has 11 amino acids. V lost 3 bases and J 9 bases, leaving 9 bases between the germline ends. Germline-derived CDR1 and CDR2 are DFQATT and SNEGSKA (reference sequence). The CDR3 nucleotides read TGCAGTGCTAGCCAATCGACTGAGCAGTTCTTC. Translated, it gives CSASQSTEQFF.

This clone has only one observation. The chain is built from TRBV28 and TRBJ1-5; D not resolved. Germline V lookup: CDR1 MDHEN, CDR2 SYDVKM. The CDR3 has 14 residues. Trimming removed 3 bases at V and 8 bases at J, with 14 bases between. In DNA form, the CDR3 reads TGTGCCAGCAGTTTTTCCTCCGGGAGGGAGCCCCAGCATTTT. Its translation: CASSFSSGREPQHF.

This chain links TRBV19 with TRBJ2-1; TRBD1 might be the D (5 bases). Germline CDR1 LNHDA, CDR2 SQIVND (reference sequence). Trimming removed 8 bases from V and 10 bases from J, with 9 bases in between. This CDR3 has 10 residues. The CDR3 protein is CASGAWEQFF. CDR3 DNA sequence: TGTGCCAGTGGGGCCTGGGAGCAGTTCTTC.